Below are 21 T cell receptor beta chains sequenced from a single sample in a study of metastatic and nonmetastatic thyroid tumors. TCRdb called clones again from the PCR reads with MiXCR. The table records approximately 30,000 clones, 3.5% to 4.5% of them present only once. Patients were all untreated before their thyroid surgery. Sequenced material: blood. The receptors come from a male donor with papillary thyroid cancer or a benign thyroid nodule (not recorded which). Some clones in this sample may be carry-over from other donors' samples.

V and J are TRBV30 and TRBJ2-2; 11 nucleotides line up with TRBD1. Trimming at V came to 4 bases and at J to 4 bases, leaving 5 bases not matched to a gene. This CDR3 is 15 amino acids long. CDR1 and CDR2 (germline): GTSNPN, SVGIG (reference sequence). This CDR3 is CAWNYGTGGTGELFF. The CDR3 DNA is TGTGCCTGGAACTACGGGACAGGGGGCACCGGGGAGCTGTTTTTT.

Concerning this clone itself: Relative to the germline gene, one junction end is altered; a read error may explain this. The CDR3 nucleotides are TGTGCTAGCACTCTTAGGGGGGGGACTAGGGGATCCTACGAGCAGTACTTC. Translated: CASTLRGGTRGSYEQYF. The chain joins TRBV12-3 or TRBV12-4 to TRBJ2-7; 8 bases fit TRBD2. The CDR3 is 17 amino acids.

This clone is labeled medium-sized. The rearrangement uses TRBV6-1 and TRBJ1-1; 9 nucleotides match TRBD1. Trimming removed 2 bases from V and 9 bases from J; junction bases left unmatched: 10. Germline CDR1 MNHNS, CDR2 SASEGT. The length of the CDR3 is 15 residues. In nucleotides, the CDR3 is TGTGCCAGCAGTGAATCGGCGACAGGGGGATACCAAGCTTTCTTT. It specifies CASSESATGGYQAFF.

This clone was found a few times. The chain carries TRBV6-1 and TRBJ2-7, with TRBD1 as a possible D gene (7 bases). V lost 6 bases to trimming and J lost 3 bases, with 9 bases between them. The germline V gene encodes CDR1 MNHNS and CDR2 SASEGT. The CDR3 is 12 amino acids. This CDR3 is CASSQGGYEQYF. The CDR3 region has the DNA TGTGCCAGCAGCCAGGGGGGCTACGAGCAGTACTTC.

This clone was seen at least ten times. The chain employs TRBV7-9 and TRBJ2-7; D may be TRBD2 (6 bases). In germline, CDR1 is SEHNR, CDR2 FQNEAQ (reference sequence). V was shortened by 5 bases and J by 7 bases, with 18 bases between the two germline ends. This CDR3 region has 14 residues. CDR3 nucleotides: TGTGCCAGCAGCAGACCTAGCGATTTGGGGGAGCAGTACTTC. This translates into CASSRPSDLGEQYF.

This clone was counted between two and nine times. The V gene is TRBV6-2 or TRBV6-3, the J gene TRBJ1-2, with 7 bases identical to TRBD1. The V gene's germline CDR1 is MNHEY and CDR2 SVGEGT. V trimming: 3 bases; J trimming: 8 bases; junction bases outside the gene matches: 6. The CDR3 length is 13 residues. The CDR3 sequence: CASSYKGAGGYTF. The DNA of the CDR3 is TGTGCCAGCAGTTATAAGGGGGCGGGAGGCTACACCTTC.

V is TRBV19 and J is TRBJ1-2; a possible D gene is TRBD1 (5 bases). CDR1 and CDR2 from the germline V gene are LNHDA and SQIVND (reference sequence). CDR3 length: 13 amino acids. Trimming removed 6 bases at V and 8 bases at J, with 16 bases between. CDR3 in amino acids: CASRTGTMGGYTF. CDR3 bases: TGTGCCAGTAGAACCGGGACTATGGGCGGCTACACCTTC.

V usage is TRBV28 and J usage is TRBJ1-3; 8 bases are shared with TRBD1. The CDR3 is made up of 13 amino acids. J was trimmed by 4 bases and V by 4 bases; bases with no gene match: 0. Germline assignment: CDR1 MDHEN and CDR2 SYDVKM. The CDR3: CASSWDRGNTIYF. The CDR3 DNA reads TGTGCCAGCAGTTGGGACAGGGGAAACACCATATATTTT.

This clone has just a few counts. The chain carries TRBV6-1 and TRBJ1-1; a possible D gene is TRBD1 (5 bases). The germline V and J ends were trimmed by 5 bases and 0 bases, with 10 bases remaining between them. This CDR3 has 14 residues. Germline V gene lookup returns CDR1 MNHNS and CDR2 SASEGT. The CDR3 here is CASSRGGVNTEAFF. As DNA, the CDR3 is TGTGCCAGCAGTCGAGGAGGGGTGAACACTGAAGCTTTCTTT.

This clone has a handful of counts. V usage is TRBV11-2 and J usage is TRBJ2-3; 8 bases are a match to TRBD2. CDR3 length: 17 residues. V lost 3 bases to trimming and J lost 2 bases; unmatched junction nucleotides: 10. Germline CDR1 SGHAT, CDR2 FQNNGV. This chain's CDR3 is CASSFAYGTRNTDTQYF. CDR3 nucleotides: TGTGCCAGCAGCTTCGCGTATGGGACTAGAAACACAGATACGCAGTATTTT.

This clone appeared a few times. V gene TRBV27 combines with J gene TRBJ1-6, with D perhaps matching TRBD1 (5 bases). The ends were cut back, 5 bases at V and 1 base at J, with 21 bases in the middle. The CDR3 length is 19 residues. Per the germline V gene, CDR1 is MNHEY and CDR2 is SMNVEV (reference sequence). CDR3 in DNA: TGTGCCAGCAGTCCAGGGACGCGAGCAAGGGTATCCTATAATTCACCCCTCCACTTT. Amino acids: CASSPGTRARVSYNSPLHF.

In this sample, this clone turned up many times. The V gene is TRBV9, the J gene TRBJ2-1; maybe TRBD1 (5 bases). In germline, CDR1 is SGDLS, CDR2 YYNGEE. The V gene lost 0 bases and the J gene lost 2 bases, with 9 bases spanning the gap. This CDR3 region has 15 residues. CDR3 in amino acids: CASSVGQIPYNEQFF. The CDR3 bases are TGTGCCAGCAGCGTAGGACAGATTCCCTACAATGAGCAGTTCTTC.

The chain recombines TRBV28 with TRBJ1-2, with 12 positions matching TRBD1. V lost 10 bases to trimming and J lost 8 bases; unmatched junction nucleotides: 14. The CDR3 is 15 amino acids. The germline CDR1 and CDR2 sequences are MDHEN and SYDVKM. This CDR3 reads CAILRDRGRAGGYTF. CDR3 sequence (DNA): TGTGCCATCCTAAGGGACAGGGGGCGAGCGGGCGGCTACACCTTC.

The chain is built from TRBV30 and TRBJ2-7, with D possibly being TRBD1 (5 bases). The CDR3 sequence is 14 residues long. The V end was cut by 5 bases, the J end by 4 bases, with 18 bases between. The V gene's germline CDR1 is GTSNPN and CDR2 SVGIG (reference sequence). CDR3 protein: CAWGDLDSKYEQYF. The DNA for the CDR3 is TGTGCCTGGGGCGACCTAGACAGCAAATACGAGCAGTACTTC. Drawing the rest from reference TRBV30 and TRBJ2-7, the complete variable domain is SQTIHQWPATLVQPVGSPLSLECTVEGTSNPNLYWYRQAAGRGLQLLFYSVGIGQISSEVPQNLSASRPQDRQFILSSKKLLLSDSGFYLCAWGDLDSKYEQYFGPGTRLTVT.

This clone was observed many times. This chain connects TRBV7-9 to TRBJ1-6; 11 bases agree with TRBD1. The ends lost 2 bases at V and 7 bases at J; junction bases unmatched: 7. The germline V gene encodes CDR1 SEHNR and CDR2 FQNEAQ (reference sequence). The length of the CDR3 is 17 residues. The DNA of the CDR3 is TGTGCCAGCAGCTTAAGGGGGGACAGGGGGACGAATTCACCCCTCCACTTT. Translated, it gives CASSLRGDRGTNSPLHF.

This clone was counted many times. At the DNA level, this CDR3 is encoded by other sequences in the same sample as well. The gene calls are TRBV19 and TRBJ1-5, with D hard to call. The V end lost 4 bases, the J end lost 6 bases, and 10 bases lay between the germline ends. This CDR3 spans 13 amino acids. The germline gives CDR1 LNHDA, CDR2 SQIVND (reference sequence). The CDR3 DNA follows: TGTGCCAGTAGTACCGGGCGGGGTCAGCCCCAGCATTTT. Translation gives CASSTGRGQPQHF.

This chain joins TRBV12-3 or TRBV12-4 and TRBJ2-7, with 7 bases aligning to TRBD1. This CDR3 is 13 amino acids long. Trimming took 6 bases from V and 12 from J; bases not matched to a gene: 14. CDR3 nucleotide sequence: TGTGCCAGCAGCCACACCGGGACAGTTAATCCGTACTTC. Translation gives CASSHTGTVNPYF.

In its sample, this clone was seen a few times. One junction end does not reproduce the germline sequence, and a read error may be involved. The V and J genes are TRBV2 and TRBJ2-6, with a tentative D call TRBD1 (5 bases). The CDR3 consists of 16 residues. From germline, CDR1 is SNHLY and CDR2 FYNNEI. The CDR3 loop reads CASTAGASSGANLLTF. The CDR3 nucleotides are TGTGCCAGCACCGCAGGTGCAAGCTCTGGGGCCAACCTCCTGACTTTC.

This chain connects TRBV28 to TRBJ1-2; D not certain. Trimming pared 6 bases from V and 7 bases from J, leaving 6 bases between. The length of the CDR3 is 10 residues. Germline V gene data show CDR1 as MDHEN and CDR2 as SYDVKM. Written as DNA, the CDR3 is TGTGCCAGCAGCAGGAGTGGCTACACCTTC. This translates into CASSRSGYTF.

This clone was seen a handful of times. The J gene is TRBJ2-5, the V gene TRBV20-1; 10 positions agree with TRBD2. Germline trimming cut 5 bases from V and 5 bases from J; bases unmatched to any gene: 17. The CDR3 contains 17 residues. Germline assignment: CDR1 DFQATT and CDR2 SNEGSKA (reference sequence). The CDR3 DNA reads TGCAGTGCTCCGGGTGTTTCTAGCGGGAGACCTTGGGAGACCCAGTACTTC. Its translation: CSAPGVSSGRPWETQYF.

This clone was counted only a few times. This could be a read error, since a much larger clone is one nucleotide away. V usage is TRBV6-2 or TRBV6-3 and J usage is TRBJ1-2; D gene ambiguous. Trimming stripped 0 bases from V and 3 bases from J, with 8 bases between. The CDR3 length is 14 residues. Per the germline V gene, CDR1 is MNHEY and CDR2 is SVGEGT. CDR3 nucleotide sequence: TGTGCCAGCAGTTACTCAGGTTCCCACTATGGCTACACCTTC. Amino acids: CASSYSGSHYGYTF.